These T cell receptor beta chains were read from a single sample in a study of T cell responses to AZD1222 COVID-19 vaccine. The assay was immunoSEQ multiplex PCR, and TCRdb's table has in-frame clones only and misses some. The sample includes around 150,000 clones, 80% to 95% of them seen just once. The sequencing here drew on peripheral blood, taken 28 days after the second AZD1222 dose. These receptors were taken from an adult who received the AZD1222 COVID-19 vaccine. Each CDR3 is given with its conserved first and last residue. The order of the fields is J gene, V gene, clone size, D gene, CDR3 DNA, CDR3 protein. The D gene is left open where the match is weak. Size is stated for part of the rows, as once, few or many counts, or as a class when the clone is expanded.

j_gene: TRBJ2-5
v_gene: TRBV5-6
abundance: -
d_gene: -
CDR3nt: TGTGCCAGCAGCGCGGGGCGGCCCGAGACCCAGTACTTC
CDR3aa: CASSAGRPETQYF

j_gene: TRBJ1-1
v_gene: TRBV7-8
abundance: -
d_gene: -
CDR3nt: TGTGCCAGCAGAAGCACTAGGGGGAGCGGGGGGCGCGGATTAACTGAAGCTTTCTTT
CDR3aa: CASRSTRGSGGRGLTEAFF

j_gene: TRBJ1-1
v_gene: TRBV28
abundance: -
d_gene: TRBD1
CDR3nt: TGTGCCAGCAGCAGCATCAACAGGGGGCACAGTGAAGCTTTCTTT
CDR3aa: CASSSINRGHSEAFF

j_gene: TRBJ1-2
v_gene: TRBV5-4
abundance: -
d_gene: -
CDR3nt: TGTGCCAGCAGCTTGTTGAGCTATGGCTACACCTTC
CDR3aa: CASSLLSYGYTF

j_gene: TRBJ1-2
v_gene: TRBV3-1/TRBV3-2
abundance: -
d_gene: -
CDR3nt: TGTGCCAGCAGCCAAGGTGAACTTGTTGGCTACACCTTC
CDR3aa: CASSQGELVGYTF

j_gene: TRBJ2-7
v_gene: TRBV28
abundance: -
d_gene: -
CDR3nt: TGTGCCAGCACCCCTGGGCGGGTAGGGGCGACCTACGAGCAGTACTTC
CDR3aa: CASTPGRVGATYEQYF

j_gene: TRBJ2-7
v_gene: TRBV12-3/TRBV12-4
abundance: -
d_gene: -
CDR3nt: TGTGCCAGCAGTTCCCTTAGAGGCGAGCAGTACTTC
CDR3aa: CASSSLRGEQYF

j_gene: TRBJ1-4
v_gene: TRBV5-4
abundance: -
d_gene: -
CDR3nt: TGTGCCAGCAGCTTGGGGCAGGGGAAGAATGAAAAACTGTTTTTT
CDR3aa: CASSLGQGKNEKLFF

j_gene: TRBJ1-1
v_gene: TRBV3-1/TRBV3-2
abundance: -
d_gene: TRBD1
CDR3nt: TGTGCCAGCAGCCAACCGATCCCGACAGGGACTAAAGCTTTCTTT
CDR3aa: CASSQPIPTGTKAFF

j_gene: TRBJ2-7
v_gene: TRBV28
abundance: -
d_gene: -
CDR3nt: TGTGCCAGCAGTTTTTCTGACAGAGTGGTCGGCGAGCAGTACTTC
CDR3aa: CASSFSDRVVGEQYF

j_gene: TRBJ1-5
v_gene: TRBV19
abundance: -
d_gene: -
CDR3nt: TGTGCCAGTAGTATTGGGACGAGGGGCAATCAGCCCCAGCATTTT
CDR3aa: CASSIGTRGNQPQHF

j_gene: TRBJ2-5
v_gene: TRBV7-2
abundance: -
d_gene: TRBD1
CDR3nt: TGTGCCAGCAACGTACAGGGGCAAGAGACCCAGTACTTC
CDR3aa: CASNVQGQETQYF

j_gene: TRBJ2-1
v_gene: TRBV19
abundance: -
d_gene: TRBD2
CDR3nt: TGTGCCAGTAGTATGTGGACTAGCGGGAGGTCCTACAATGAGCAGTTCTTC
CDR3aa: CASSMWTSGRSYNEQFF

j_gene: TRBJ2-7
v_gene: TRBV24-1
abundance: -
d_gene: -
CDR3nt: TGTGCCACCAGTGACCCCCTCCGAAAAGGAACCTACGAGCAGTACTTC
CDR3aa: CATSDPLRKGTYEQYF

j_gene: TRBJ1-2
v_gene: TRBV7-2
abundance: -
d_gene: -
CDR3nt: TGTGCCAGCAGCTTAGGGGACTATGGCTACACCTTC
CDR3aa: CASSLGDYGYTF

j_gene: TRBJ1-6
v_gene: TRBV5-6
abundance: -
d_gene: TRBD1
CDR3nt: TGTGCCAGCAGACCACCGGGACAGCATGATTCACCCCTCCACTTT
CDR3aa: CASRPPGQHDSPLHF

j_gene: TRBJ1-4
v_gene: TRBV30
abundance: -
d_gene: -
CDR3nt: TGTGCCTGGAGTGGACAGGAAAAACTGTTTTTT
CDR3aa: CAWSGQEKLFF

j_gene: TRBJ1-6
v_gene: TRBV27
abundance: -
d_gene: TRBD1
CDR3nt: TGTGCCAGCAGTTTTAGCGACAGGGGCTGGTCACCCCTCCACTTT
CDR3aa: CASSFSDRGWSPLHF

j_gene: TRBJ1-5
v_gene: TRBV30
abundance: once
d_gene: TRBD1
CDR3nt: TGTGCCTGGAGTGTACGACAGGGCTGGAACCAGCCCCAGCATTTT
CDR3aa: CAWSVRQGWNQPQHF

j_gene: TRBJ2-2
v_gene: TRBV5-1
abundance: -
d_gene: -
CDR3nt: TGCGCCAGCAGCTTGGCCATTGGGGCAGTCAGAGGGAACACCGGGGAGCTGTTTTTT
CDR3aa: CASSLAIGAVRGNTGELFF

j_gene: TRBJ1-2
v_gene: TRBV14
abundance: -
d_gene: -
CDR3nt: TGTGCCAGCAGCCGGGACCGGTCCGGCTACACCTTC
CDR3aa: CASSRDRSGYTF

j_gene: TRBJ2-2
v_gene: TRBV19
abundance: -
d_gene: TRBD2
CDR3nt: TGTGCCAGTACCCCATGGAGCGGGGCGAACACCGGGGAGCTGTTTTTT
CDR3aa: CASTPWSGANTGELFF

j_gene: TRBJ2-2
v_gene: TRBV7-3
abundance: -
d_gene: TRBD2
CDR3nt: TGTGCCAGCAGCTTAAATAGCGGGGCTAACACCGGGGAGCTGTTTTTT
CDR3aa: CASSLNSGANTGELFF

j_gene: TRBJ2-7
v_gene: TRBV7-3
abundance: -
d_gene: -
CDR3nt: TGTGCCAGCAGCTCAGGGTTATCCTACGAGCAGTACTTC
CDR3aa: CASSSGLSYEQYF

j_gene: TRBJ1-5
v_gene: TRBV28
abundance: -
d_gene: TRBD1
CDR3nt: TGTGCCAGCAGACAAACAGGGGGCCTTAATCAGCCCCAGCATTTT
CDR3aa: CASRQTGGLNQPQHF

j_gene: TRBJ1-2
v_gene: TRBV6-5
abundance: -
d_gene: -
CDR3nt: TGTGCCAGCAGTTCTTGGCCGACCTATGGCTACACCTTC
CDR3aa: CASSSWPTYGYTF

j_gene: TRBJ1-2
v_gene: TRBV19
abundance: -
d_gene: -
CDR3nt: TGTGCCAGTAGTACCTTGGACGGCCCTAGGTATGGCTACACCTTC
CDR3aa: CASSTLDGPRYGYTF

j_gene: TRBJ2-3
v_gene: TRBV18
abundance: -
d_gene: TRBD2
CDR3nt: TGTGCCAGCTCTTTTCGGGGGACTAGCGGGAGGATTACCACAGATACGCAGTATTTT
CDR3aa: CASSFRGTSGRITTDTQYF

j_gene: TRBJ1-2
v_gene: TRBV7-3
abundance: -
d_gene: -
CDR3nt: TGTGCCAGCAGCCCCCACCCCCGGGGGGGGGCATTCTACACCTTC
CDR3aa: CASSPHPRGGAFYTF

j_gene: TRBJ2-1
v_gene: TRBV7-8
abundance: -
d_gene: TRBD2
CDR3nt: TGTGCCAGCAGCTTGGGCCGCTTACTAGCGGGGCTTGACAATGAGCAGTTCTTC
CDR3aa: CASSLGRLLAGLDNEQFF

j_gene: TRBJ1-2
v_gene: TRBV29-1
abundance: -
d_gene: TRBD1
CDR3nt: TGCAGCGTGGTTCTACAGGGGCAGGGCTTAGGGTATGGCTACACCTTC
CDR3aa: CSVVLQGQGLGYGYTF

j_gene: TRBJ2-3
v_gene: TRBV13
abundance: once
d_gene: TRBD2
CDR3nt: TGTGCCAGCAGCTTGGAGGGACTAGCGGGGGTAACTAGCACAGATACGCAGTATTTT
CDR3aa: CASSLEGLAGVTSTDTQYF

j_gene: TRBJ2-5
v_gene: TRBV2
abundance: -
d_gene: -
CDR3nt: TGTGCCAGCAGTGAAGAAGCGAGAAGGCGAGGAGAGACCCAGTACTTC
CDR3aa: CASSEEARRRGETQYF

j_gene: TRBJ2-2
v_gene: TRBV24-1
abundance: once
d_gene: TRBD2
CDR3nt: TGTGCCACCAGTGAGATTTCTAGCGGAAACACCGGGGAGCTGTTTTTT
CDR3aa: CATSEISSGNTGELFF

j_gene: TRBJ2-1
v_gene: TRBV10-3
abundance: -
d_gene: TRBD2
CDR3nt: TGTGCCATCAGACTAGCGGGAGGTGGCGATGAGCAGTTCTTC
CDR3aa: CAIRLAGGGDEQFF

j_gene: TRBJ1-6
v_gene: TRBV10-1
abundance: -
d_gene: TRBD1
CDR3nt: TGCGCCAGCAGTGAGTCTCGAGCAGGGGGCAATTCACCCCTCCACTTT
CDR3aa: CASSESRAGGNSPLHF

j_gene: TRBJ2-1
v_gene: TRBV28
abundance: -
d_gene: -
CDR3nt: TGTGCCAGCACCACTCCCACAGGGTTCTACAATGAGCAGTTCTTC
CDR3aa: CASTTPTGFYNEQFF

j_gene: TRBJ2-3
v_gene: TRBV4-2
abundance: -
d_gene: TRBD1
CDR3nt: TGTGCCAGCAGCCAAGAAAGCATCAGGACAGGGGGTACAGATACGCAGTATTTT
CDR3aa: CASSQESIRTGGTDTQYF

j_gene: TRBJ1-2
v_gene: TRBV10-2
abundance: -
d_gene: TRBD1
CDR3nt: TGCGCCAGCAGTGATAAAGACAGGGGGCAGTCTTATGGCTACACCTTC
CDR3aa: CASSDKDRGQSYGYTF

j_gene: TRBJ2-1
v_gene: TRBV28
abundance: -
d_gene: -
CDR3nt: TGTGCCAGCAGTCGACCACTTCTTGCGGTGGGGTACAATGAGCAGTTCTTC
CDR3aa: CASSRPLLAVGYNEQFF

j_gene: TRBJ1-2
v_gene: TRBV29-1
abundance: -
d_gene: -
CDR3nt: TGCAGCGTGGAGGACACAGCTAACTATGGCTACACCTTC
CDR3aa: CSVEDTANYGYTF

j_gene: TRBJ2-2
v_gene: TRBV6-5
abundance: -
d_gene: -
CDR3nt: TGTGCCAGCAGCTTCAGGGGTGGCGGGGAGCTGTTTTTT
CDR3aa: CASSFRGGGELFF

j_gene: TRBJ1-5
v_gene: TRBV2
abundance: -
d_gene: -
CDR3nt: TGTGCCAGCAGACGAGGGAGGACAGTTAATCAGCCCCAGCATTTT
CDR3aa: CASRRGRTVNQPQHF

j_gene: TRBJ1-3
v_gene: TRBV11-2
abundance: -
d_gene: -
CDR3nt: TGTGCCAGCAGCCACAGGGACTCTGGAAACACCATATATTTT
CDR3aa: CASSHRDSGNTIYF

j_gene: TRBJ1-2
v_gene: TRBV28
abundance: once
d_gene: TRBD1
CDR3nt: TGTGCCAGCAGCGCACAGGGGAGACCGTATGGCTACACCTTC
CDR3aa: CASSAQGRPYGYTF

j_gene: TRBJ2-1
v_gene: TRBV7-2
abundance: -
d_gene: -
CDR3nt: TGTGCCAGCAGCTTAGCTTTTGAAAATGAGCAGTTCTTC
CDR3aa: CASSLAFENEQFF

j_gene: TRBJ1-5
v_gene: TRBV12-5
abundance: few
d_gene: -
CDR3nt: TGTGCTAGTGGTTTTGGTCCGCCTGATCAGCCCCAGCATTTT
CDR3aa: CASGFGPPDQPQHF

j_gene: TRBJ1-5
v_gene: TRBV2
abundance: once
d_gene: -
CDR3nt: TGTGCCAGCAGTGAACAAGTACCCAATCAGCCCCAGCATTTT
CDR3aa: CASSEQVPNQPQHF

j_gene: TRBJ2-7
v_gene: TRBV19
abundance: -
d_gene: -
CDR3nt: TGTGCCAGTAGCGACCGCTACCACGGATACGAGCAGTACTTC
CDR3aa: CASSDRYHGYEQYF

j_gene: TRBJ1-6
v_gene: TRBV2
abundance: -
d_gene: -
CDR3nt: TGTGCCAGTAGGGGGGGGCGGCATAATTCACCCCTCCACTTT
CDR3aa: CASRGGRHNSPLHF

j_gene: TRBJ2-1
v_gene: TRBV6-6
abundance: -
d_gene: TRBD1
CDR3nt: TGTGCCAGCAGTCCCGGACAGGGCAAAGGGGACAATGAGCAGTTCTTC
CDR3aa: CASSPGQGKGDNEQFF

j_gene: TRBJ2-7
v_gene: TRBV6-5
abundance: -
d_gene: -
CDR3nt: TGTGCCAGCACCTCCGGGAGTTCCTACGAGCAGTACTTC
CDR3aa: CASTSGSSYEQYF